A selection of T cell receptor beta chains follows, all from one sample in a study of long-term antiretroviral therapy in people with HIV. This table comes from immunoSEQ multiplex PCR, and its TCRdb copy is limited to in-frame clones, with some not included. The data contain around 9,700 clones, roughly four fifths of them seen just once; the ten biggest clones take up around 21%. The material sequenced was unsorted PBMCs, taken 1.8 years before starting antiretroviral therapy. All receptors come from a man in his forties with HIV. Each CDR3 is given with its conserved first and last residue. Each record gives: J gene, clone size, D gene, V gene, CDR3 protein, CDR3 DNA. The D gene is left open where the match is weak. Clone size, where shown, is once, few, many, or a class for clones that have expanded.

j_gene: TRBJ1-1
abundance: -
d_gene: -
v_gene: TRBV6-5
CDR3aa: CASRGAENTEAFF
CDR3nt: TGTGCCAGCAGGGGGGCCGAGAACACTGAAGCTTTCTTT

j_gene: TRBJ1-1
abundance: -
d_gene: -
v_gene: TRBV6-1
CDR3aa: CASSLRVDREAFF
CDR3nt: TGTGCCAGCAGCCTTAGGGTCGACAGGGAAGCTTTCTTT

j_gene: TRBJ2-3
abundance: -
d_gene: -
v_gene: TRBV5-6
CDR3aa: CASSLGGTDTQYF
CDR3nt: TGTGCCAGCAGCTTGGGGGGCACAGATACGCAGTATTTT

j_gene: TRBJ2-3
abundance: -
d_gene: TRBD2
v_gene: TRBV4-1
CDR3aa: CAVSGAGDTQYF
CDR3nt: TGCGCCGTTAGCGGGGCCGGAGATACGCAGTATTTT

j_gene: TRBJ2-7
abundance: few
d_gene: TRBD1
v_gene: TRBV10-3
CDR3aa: CAIGEDRRYEQYF
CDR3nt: TGTGCCATCGGAGAGGACAGGAGATACGAGCAGTACTTC

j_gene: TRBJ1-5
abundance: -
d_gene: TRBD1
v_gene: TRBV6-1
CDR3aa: CASSEGTGWQPQHF
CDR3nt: TGTGCCAGCAGTGAAGGGACAGGGTGGCAGCCCCAGCATTTT

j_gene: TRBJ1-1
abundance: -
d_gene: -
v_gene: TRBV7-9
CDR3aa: CASSFGQINTEAFF
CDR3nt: TGTGCCAGCAGCTTCGGACAGATCAACACTGAAGCTTTCTTT

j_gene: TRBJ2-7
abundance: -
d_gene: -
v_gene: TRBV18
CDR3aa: CASSQGRSSYEQYF
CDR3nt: TGTGCCAGCTCACAGGGCAGGAGCTCCTACGAGCAGTACTTC

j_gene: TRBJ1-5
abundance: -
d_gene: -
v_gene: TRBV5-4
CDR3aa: CASSLGTGGNQPQHF
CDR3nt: TGTGCCAGCAGCTTAGGGACGGGAGGCAATCAGCCCCAGCATTTT

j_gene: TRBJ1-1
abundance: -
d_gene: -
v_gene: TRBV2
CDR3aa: CASSFMESVNTEAFF
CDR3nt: TGTGCCAGCAGTTTCATGGAATCGGTGAACACTGAAGCTTTCTTT

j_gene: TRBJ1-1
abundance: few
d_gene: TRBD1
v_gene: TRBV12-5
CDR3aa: CASARTGSTEAFF
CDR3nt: TGTGCTAGTGCCCGGACAGGGAGCACTGAAGCTTTCTTT

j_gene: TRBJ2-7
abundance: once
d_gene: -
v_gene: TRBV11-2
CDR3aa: CASSLTRDEQYF
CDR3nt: TGTGCCAGCAGCTTAACCCGGGATGAGCAGTACTTC

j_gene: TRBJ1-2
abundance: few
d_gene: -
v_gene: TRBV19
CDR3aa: CASTFYRDYGYTF
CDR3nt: TGTGCCAGCACCTTTTACAGGGACTATGGCTACACCTTC

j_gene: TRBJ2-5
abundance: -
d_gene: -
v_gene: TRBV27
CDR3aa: CASSLSLGTGGRETQYF
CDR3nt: TGTGCCAGCAGTTTATCATTAGGGACTGGGGGCAGGGAGACCCAGTACTTC

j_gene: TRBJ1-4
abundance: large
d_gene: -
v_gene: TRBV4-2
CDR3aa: CASSQDGQYNEKLFF
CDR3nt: TGTGCCAGCAGCCAAGACGGGCAGTATAATGAAAAACTGTTTTTT

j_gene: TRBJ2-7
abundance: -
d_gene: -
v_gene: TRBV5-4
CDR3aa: CASSSEGGLYEQYF
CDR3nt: TGTGCCAGCAGCTCCGAAGGCGGGCTCTACGAGCAGTACTTC

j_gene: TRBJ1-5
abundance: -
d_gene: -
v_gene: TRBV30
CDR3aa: CAWSISGNNQPQHF
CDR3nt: TGTGCCTGGAGTATTTCAGGAAATAATCAGCCCCAGCATTTT

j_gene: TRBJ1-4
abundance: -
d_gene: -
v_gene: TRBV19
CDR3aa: CASSIRGNGEEKLFF
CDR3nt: TGTGCCAGTAGTATACGAGGGAACGGAGAGGAAAAACTGTTTTTT

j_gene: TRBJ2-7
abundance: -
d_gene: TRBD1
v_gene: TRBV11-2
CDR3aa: CASSLNRGGEQYF
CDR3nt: TGTGCCAGCAGCCTGAACAGGGGTGGGGAGCAGTACTTC

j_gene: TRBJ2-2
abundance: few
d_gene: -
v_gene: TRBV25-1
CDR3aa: CASSDSFSGELFF
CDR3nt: TGTGCCAGCAGTGACAGTTTTAGCGGGGAGCTGTTTTTT

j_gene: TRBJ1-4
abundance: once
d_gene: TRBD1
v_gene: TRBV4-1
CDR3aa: CASSQAGTGLGEKLFF
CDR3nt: TGCGCCAGCAGCCAAGCTGGGACAGGGCTTGGGGAAAAACTGTTTTTT

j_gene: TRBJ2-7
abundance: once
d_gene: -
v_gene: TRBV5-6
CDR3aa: CASSVDQSYEQYF
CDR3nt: TGTGCCAGCAGCGTTGACCAGTCCTACGAGCAGTACTTC

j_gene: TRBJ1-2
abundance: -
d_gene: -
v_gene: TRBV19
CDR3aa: CASSILPEGGIDGNYGYTF
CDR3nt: TGTGCCAGTAGTATCCTTCCCGAGGGGGGGATAGATGGTAACTATGGCTACACCTTC

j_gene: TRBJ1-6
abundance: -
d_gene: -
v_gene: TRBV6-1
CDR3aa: CASSRGQNSPLHF
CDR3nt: TGTGCCAGCTCGCGGGGGCAAAATTCACCCCTCCACTTT

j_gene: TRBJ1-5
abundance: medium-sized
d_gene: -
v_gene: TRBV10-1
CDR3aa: CASSESWAGQPQHF
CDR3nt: TGCGCCAGCAGTGAGTCCTGGGCGGGACAGCCCCAGCATTTT

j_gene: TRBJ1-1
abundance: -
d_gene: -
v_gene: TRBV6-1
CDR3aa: CASMEIFTEAFF
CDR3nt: TGTGCCAGCATGGAGATCTTCACTGAAGCTTTCTTT

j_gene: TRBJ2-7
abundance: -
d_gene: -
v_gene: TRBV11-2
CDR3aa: CASSLSPGGSDLSYEQYF
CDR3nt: TGTGCCAGCAGCTTATCCCCCGGTGGTTCCGACCTCTCCTACGAGCAGTACTTC

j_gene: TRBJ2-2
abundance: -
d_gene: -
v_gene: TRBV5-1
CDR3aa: CASSLWANTGELFF
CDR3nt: TGCGCCAGCAGCTTGTGGGCGAACACCGGGGAGCTGTTTTTT

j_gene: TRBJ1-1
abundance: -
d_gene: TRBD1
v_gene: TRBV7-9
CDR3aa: CASSQGQGTEAFF
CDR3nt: TGTGCCAGCAGCCAGGGACAGGGGACTGAAGCTTTCTTT

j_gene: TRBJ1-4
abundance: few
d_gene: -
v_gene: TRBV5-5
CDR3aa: CASRGQGGNEKLFF
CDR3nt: TGTGCCAGCAGGGGGCAGGGCGGTAATGAAAAACTGTTTTTT

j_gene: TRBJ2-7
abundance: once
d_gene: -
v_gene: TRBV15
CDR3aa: CATSRENDKNYEQYF
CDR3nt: TGTGCCACCAGCAGAGAAAACGACAAGAACTACGAGCAGTACTTC

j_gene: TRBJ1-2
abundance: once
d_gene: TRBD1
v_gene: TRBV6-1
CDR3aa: CASSEGTGIKYGYTF
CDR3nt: TGTGCCAGCAGTGAGGGGACAGGGATTAAGTATGGCTACACCTTC

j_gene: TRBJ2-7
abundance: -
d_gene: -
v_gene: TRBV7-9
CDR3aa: CASSLATGSYEQYF
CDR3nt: TGTGCCAGCAGCTTAGCGACGGGATCCTACGAGCAGTACTTC

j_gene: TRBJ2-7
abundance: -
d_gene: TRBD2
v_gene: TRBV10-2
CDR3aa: CASSDLAGGTYEQYF
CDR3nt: TGCGCCAGCAGTGATTTAGCGGGGGGTACCTACGAGCAGTACTTC

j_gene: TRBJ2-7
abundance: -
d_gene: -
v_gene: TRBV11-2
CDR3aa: CASSLSQLHEQYF
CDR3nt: TGTGCCAGCAGCTTGTCACAGTTGCACGAGCAGTACTTC

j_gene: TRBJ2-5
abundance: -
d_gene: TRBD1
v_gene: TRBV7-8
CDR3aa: CASSLLGTGAARGETQYF
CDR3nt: TGTGCCAGCAGCTTACTTGGGACAGGGGCCGCAAGGGGGGAGACCCAGTACTTC

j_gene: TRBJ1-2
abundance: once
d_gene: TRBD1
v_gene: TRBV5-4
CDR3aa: CASSSGQANYGYTF
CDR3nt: TGTGCCAGCAGCTCCGGACAGGCAAACTATGGCTACACCTTC

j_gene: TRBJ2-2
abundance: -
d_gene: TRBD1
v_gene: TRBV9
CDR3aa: CASSVRDRPAGELFF
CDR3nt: TGTGCCAGCAGCGTAAGGGACAGGCCAGCCGGGGAGCTGTTTTTT

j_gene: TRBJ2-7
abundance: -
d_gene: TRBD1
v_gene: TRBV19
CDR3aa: CASSMNRGSYEQYF
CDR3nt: TGTGCCAGTAGTATGAACAGGGGGTCCTACGAGCAGTACTTC

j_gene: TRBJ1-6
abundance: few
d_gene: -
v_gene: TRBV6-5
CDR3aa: CASSARDFRRSPLHF
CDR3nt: TGTGCCAGCAGTGCCCGGGACTTCAGACGTTCACCCCTCCACTTT